This T cell receptor (beta chain) was documented in a study of CD8 T cells in Susac syndrome. Random-hexamer reverse transcription was applied to about 0.45 to 1 ug RNA. With immunoSEQ multiplex PCR, TCR beta CDR3 was amplified across 54 Vbeta and 13 Jbeta. TCRdb ran MiXCR on the immunoSEQ multiplex PCR reads and lists one entry per CDR3 protein. The sample holds more than 150,000 distinct CDR3 sequences, 92% seen once. Germline CDR1 DFQATT, CDR2 SNEGSKA (reference sequence). The CDR3 consists of 16 residues. The receptor's source is a human donor in good health. This chain links TRBV20-1 with TRBJ1-1, with a weak D call TRBD1 (5 bases). Sequenced: CD4+ T cells from PBMCs. The CDR3 DNA reads as TGCAGGCAGGGTCAGGGAAGGGGTCTGGAAGACACTGAAGCTTTCTTT. Its translation is CRQGQGRGLEDTEAFF.